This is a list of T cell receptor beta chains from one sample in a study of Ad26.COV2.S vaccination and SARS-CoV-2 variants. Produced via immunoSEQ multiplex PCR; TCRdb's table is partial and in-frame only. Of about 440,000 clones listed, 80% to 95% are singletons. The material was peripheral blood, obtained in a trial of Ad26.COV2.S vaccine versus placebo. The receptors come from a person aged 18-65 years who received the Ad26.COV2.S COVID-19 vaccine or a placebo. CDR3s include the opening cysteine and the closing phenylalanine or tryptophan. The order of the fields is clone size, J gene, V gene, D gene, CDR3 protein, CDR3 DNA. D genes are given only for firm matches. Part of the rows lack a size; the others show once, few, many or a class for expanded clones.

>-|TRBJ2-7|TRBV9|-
CASSVGQGPYEQYF
TGTGCCAGCAGCGTAGGGCAGGGGCCCTACGAGCAGTACTTC
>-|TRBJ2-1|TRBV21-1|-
CASSEREGPGNEQFF
TGTGCCAGCAGCGAACGGGAGGGCCCAGGCAATGAGCAGTTCTTC
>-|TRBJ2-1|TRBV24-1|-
CATSEVNNEQFF
TGTGCCACCAGTGAAGTTAACAATGAGCAGTTCTTC
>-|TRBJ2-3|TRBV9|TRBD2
CASSVTASGRADTQYF
TGTGCCAGCAGCGTTACGGCTAGCGGGAGGGCAGATACGCAGTATTTT
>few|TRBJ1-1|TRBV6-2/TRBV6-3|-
CASSYRPSQVKNTEAFF
TGTGCCAGCAGTTACCGCCCATCACAGGTCAAGAACACTGAAGCTTTCTTT
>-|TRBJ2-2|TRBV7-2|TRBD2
CASTNGNLAGGPSGELFF
TGTGCCAGCACAAACGGAAACCTAGCGGGAGGGCCCAGCGGGGAGCTGTTTTTT
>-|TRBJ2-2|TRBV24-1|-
CATSAHPPRELFF
TGTGCCACCAGTGCGCACCCCCCCAGGGAGCTGTTTTTT
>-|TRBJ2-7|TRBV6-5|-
CASSYSDYGYEQYF
TGTGCCAGCAGTTACTCCGACTATGGTTACGAGCAGTACTTC
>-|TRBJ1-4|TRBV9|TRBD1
CASSVRTGGSEKLFF
TGTGCCAGCAGCGTTCGGACAGGGGGCTCTGAAAAACTGTTTTTT
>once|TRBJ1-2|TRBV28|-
CASSFRGGGYGYTF
TGTGCCAGCAGTTTCCGAGGGGGTGGCTATGGCTACACCTTC
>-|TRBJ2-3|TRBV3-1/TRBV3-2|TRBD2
CASSQSLAGGPGTDTQYF
TGTGCCAGCAGCCAATCGCTAGCGGGAGGGCCCGGCACAGATACGCAGTATTTT
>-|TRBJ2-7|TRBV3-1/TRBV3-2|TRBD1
CASSLRGTGSYEQYF
TGTGCCAGCAGCCTCAGGGGGACAGGTTCATACGAGCAGTACTTC
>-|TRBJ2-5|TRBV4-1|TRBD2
CASSQDFGLAGGEETQYF
TGCGCCAGCAGCCAAGACTTCGGTCTAGCGGGAGGGGAGGAGACCCAGTACTTC
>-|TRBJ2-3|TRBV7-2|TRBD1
CASRYQPGQGADTQYF
TGTGCCAGCAGATATCAACCGGGACAGGGGGCAGATACGCAGTATTTT
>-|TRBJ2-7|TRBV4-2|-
CASSQLGSGPWSRDSSSYEQYF
TGTGCCAGCAGCCAACTCGGTTCCGGACCATGGAGTAGAGATTCGAGCTCCTACGAGCAGTACTTC
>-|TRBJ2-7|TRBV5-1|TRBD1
CASSPALGGLEQYF
TGCGCCAGCAGCCCCGCCCTAGGGGGCCTCGAGCAGTACTTC
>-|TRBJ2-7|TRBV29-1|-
CSVEEEGGRPYEQYF
TGCAGCGTTGAAGAGGAAGGGGGACGTCCCTACGAGCAGTACTTC
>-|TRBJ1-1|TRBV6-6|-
CASSSLSGTDEAFF
TGTGCCAGCAGTTCCCTTTCCGGGACGGATGAAGCTTTCTTT
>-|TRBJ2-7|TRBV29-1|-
CSVLGTGSSYEQYF
TGCAGCGTCCTAGGGACGGGGAGCTCCTACGAGCAGTACTTC
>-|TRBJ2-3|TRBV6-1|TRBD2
CASSESGRAGDTQYF
TGTGCCAGCAGTGAAAGCGGGAGGGCCGGTGATACGCAGTATTTT
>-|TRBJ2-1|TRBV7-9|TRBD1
CASSLPLGQGNNEQFF
TGTGCCAGCAGCTTACCCCTAGGACAGGGTAACAATGAGCAGTTCTTC
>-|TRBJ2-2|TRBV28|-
CASSRPDRPTGELFF
TGTGCCAGCAGCCGACCCGACAGGCCCACCGGGGAGCTGTTTTTT
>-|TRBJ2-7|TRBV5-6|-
CASSLGAEQYF
TGTGCCAGCAGCTTGGGGGCTGAGCAGTACTTC
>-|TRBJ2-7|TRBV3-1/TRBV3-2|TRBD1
CASSQVGTGTYEQYF
TGTGCCAGCAGCCAAGTGGGGACAGGAACCTACGAGCAGTACTTC
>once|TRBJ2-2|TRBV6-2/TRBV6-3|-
CASSYGGLLAGELFF
TGTGCCAGCAGTTACGGGGGGCTCCTGGCCGGGGAGCTGTTTTTT
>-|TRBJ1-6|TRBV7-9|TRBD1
CASSLTFRTDRGSPLHF
TGTGCCAGCAGCCTAACGTTCCGGACAGACAGGGGGTCACCCCTCCACTTT
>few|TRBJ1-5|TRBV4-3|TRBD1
CASSPKTGSNQPQHF
TGCGCCAGCAGCCCGAAGACAGGGAGTAATCAGCCCCAGCATTTT
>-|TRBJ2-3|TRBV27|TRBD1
CASSADRATDTQYF
TGTGCCAGCAGTGCGGACAGGGCCACAGATACGCAGTATTTT
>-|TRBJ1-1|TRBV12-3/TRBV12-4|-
CASSPLDRAEAFF
TGTGCCAGCAGTCCCCTGGACAGAGCTGAAGCTTTCTTT
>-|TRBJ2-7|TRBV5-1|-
CASSWRQGGSYEQYF
TGCGCCAGCAGCTGGAGACAGGGAGGTAGCTACGAGCAGTACTTC
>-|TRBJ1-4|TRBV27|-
CASSSEKLFF
TGTGCCAGCAGTTCCGAGAAACTGTTTTTT
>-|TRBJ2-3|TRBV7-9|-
CASSLGRVILRTDTQYF
TGTGCCAGCAGCCTCGGCCGGGTGATACTCCGCACAGATACGCAGTATTTT
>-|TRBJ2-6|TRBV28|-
CASSLTQGSGANVLTF
TGTGCCAGCAGTCTAACACAGGGATCTGGGGCCAACGTCCTGACTTTC
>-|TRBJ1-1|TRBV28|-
CASSLLRDGHEAFF
TGTGCCAGCAGCTTGCTCCGGGACGGACATGAAGCTTTCTTT
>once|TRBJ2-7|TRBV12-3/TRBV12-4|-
CASSLAARWEQYF
TGTGCCAGCAGTTTAGCGGCCCGATGGGAGCAGTACTTC
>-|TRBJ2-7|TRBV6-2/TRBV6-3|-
CASSYLEGSYEQYF
TGTGCCAGCAGTTATTTGGAGGGATCCTACGAGCAGTACTTC
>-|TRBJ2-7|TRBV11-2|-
CASSPIGNAVGEQYF
TGTGCCAGCAGCCCAATAGGGAACGCCGTGGGCGAGCAGTACTTC
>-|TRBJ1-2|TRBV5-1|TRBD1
CASTLGTGQSYTF
TGCGCCAGCACATTGGGGACAGGGCAGTCCTACACCTTC
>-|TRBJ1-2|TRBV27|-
CASGLPTGIYGYTF
TGTGCCAGCGGCTTGCCAACAGGAATCTATGGCTACACCTTC
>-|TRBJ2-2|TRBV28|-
CASSSPQNTGELFF
TGTGCCAGCAGTTCGCCACAGAACACCGGGGAGCTGTTTTTT
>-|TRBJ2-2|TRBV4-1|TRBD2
CASSQLELAGNTGELFF
TGCGCCAGCAGCCAATTAGAACTAGCGGGAAACACCGGGGAGCTGTTTTTT